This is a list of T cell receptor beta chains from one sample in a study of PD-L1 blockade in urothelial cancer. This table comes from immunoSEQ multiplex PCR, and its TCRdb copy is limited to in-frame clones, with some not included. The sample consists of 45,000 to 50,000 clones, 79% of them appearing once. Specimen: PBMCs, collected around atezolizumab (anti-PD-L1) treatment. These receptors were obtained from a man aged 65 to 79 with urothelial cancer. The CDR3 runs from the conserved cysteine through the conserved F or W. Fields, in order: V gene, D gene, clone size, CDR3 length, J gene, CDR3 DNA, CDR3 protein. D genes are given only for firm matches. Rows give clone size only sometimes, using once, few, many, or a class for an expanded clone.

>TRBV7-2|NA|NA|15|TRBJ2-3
TGTGCCAGCAGCTTAGTAGGAGGGGGCTCAGATACGCAGTATTTT
CASSLVGGGSDTQYF
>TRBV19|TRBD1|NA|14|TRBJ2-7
TGTGCCAGTAGTATGGGACAGGGGCCCTACGAGCAGTACTTC
CASSMGQGPYEQYF
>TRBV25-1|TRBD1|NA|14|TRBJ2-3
TGTGCCAGCAGTGCCCTGACAGGGGGATATACGCAGTATTTT
CASSALTGGYTQYF
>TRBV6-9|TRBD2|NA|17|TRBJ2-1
TGTGCCAGCAGTGCCCTAACTAGCGGGAGCTCCTACAATGAGCAGTTCTTC
CASSALTSGSSYNEQFF
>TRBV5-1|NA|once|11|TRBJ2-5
TGCGCCAGCAGCTTGCCGGAGACCCAGTACTTC
CASSLPETQYF
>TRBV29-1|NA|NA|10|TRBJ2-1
TGCAGCTTTATTATAGATGAGCAGTTCTTC
CSFIIDEQFF
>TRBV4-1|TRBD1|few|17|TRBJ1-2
TGCGCCAGCAGCCAAGAGGCGCCACAGGGGGAGTTGGGTGGCTACACCTTC
CASSQEAPQGELGGYTF
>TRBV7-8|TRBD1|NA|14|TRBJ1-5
TGTGCCAGCAGCTCAGGACAGGGGAATCAGCCCCAGCATTTT
CASSSGQGNQPQHF
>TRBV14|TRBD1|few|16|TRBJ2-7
TGTGCCAGCAGCCATTTCCAACCGAAACAGGGGGGCGAGCAGTACTTC
CASSHFQPKQGGEQYF
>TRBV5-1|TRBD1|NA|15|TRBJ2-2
TGCGCCAGCAGCTTGCGACAGGGATGGGACGGGGAGCTGTTTTTT
CASSLRQGWDGELFF